This T cell receptor (beta chain) was observed in a study of shared clonotypes between healthy human individuals. Study-wide findings and caveats: Naive CD4 clonotypes were shared across a few donors at around 5.4%. Relative to memory subsets, naive subsets generally showed larger estimated richness.

As concerns this clone: As yet, its antigen is unknown.

The CDR3 is 16 amino acids. V dropped 2 bases and J dropped 2; count of bases not matched to a gene: 5. Germline loops: CDR1 MNHEY, CDR2 SMNVEV (reference sequence). Positively selected for CCR7, the CD45RO-negative cells used as naive CD8 cells excluded terminally differentiated effector memory CD45RA+ cells. Donors comprised only Caucasian adults living in Nashville, Tennessee. The assay used deep level. Repertoires were generated with immunoSEQ multiplex PCR, while TCRdb's copy carries only in-frame clones and drops some. The sample lists 2 million or so clones, approximately 94% occurring once. The TCR sequence derives from a man in his late teens or twenties in good health. The chain is built from TRBV27 and TRBJ2-3, with 9 bases identical to TRBD1. The material sequenced was naive CD8+ T cells sorted from blood. The CDR3 protein is CASSLVGTGLTDTQYF. DNA for the CDR3: TGTGCCAGCAGTTTAGTAGGGACAGGGCTCACAGATACGCAGTATTTT.